This T cell receptor beta chain was sequenced for a study of cytomegalovirus exposure and HLA in healthy donors. Study overall: Among over 350 genotyped donors, approximately 80% fell in the Caucasian-associated ancestry cluster.

Overall study findings and caveats: Beyond CMV serostatus, there was no information to go on about immune exposure.

Primers: 60 Vbeta forward and 13 Jbeta reverse. TCRdb keeps only in-frame clones here, not all; method: immunoSEQ multiplex PCR. Among around 210,000 clones, about 78% were seen once, and the ten largest hold just under 3%. CDR1 is SGHTA, CDR2 FQGNSA, per germline. V lost 7 bases, J lost 8 bases, and 21 bases lay in between. CDR3 size: 14 residues. Details on this clone: Its specificity is not known.

The sample comprised PBMCs. This chain connects TRBV7-2 to TRBJ2-7; D uncertain. The origin of this receptor is a woman between 25 and 40 years old in good health and CMV-seronegative. CDR3 amino acids: CASTNSARSTKQYF. The CDR3 coding sequence is TGTGCCAGCACTAACTCCGCGAGGTCTACGAAGCAGTACTTC.